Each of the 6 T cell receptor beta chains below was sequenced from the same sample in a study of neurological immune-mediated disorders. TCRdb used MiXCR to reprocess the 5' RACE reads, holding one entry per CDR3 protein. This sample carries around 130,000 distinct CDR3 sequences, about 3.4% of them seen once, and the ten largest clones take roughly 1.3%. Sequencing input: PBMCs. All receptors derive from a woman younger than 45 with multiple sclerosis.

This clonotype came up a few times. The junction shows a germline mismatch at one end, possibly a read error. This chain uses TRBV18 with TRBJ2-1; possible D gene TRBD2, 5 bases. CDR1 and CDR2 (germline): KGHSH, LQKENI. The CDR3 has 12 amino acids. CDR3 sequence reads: CDSSTRGYEQFF. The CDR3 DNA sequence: TGTGACAGCTCAACCAGAGGGTATGAGCAGTTCTTC.

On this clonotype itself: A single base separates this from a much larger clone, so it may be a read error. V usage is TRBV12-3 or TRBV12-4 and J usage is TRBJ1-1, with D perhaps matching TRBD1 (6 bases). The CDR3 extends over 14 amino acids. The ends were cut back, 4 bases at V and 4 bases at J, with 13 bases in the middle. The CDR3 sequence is CASSWLQGSTEAFF. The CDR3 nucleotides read TGTGCCAGCAGTTGGCTGCAGGGGAGCACTGAAGCTTTCTTT.

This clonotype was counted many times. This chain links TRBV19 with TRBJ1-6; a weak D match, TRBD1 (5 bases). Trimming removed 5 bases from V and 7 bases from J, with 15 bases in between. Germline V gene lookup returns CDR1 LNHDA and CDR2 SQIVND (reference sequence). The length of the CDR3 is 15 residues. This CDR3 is CASSPDGTPNSPLHF. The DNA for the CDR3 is TGTGCCAGTAGTCCAGACGGGACTCCAAATTCACCCCTCCACTTT.

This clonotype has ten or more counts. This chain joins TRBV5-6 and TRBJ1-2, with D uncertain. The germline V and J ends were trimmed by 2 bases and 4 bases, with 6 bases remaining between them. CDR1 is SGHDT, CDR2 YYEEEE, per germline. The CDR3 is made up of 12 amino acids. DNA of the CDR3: TGTGCCAGCAGCTTTCTTCGCTATGGCTACACCTTC. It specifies CASSFLRYGYTF.

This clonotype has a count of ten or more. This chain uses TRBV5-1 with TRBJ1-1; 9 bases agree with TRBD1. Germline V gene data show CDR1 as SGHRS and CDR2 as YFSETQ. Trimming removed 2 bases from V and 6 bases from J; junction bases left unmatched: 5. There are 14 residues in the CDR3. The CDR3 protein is CASSLPGQGSEAFF. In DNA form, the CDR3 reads TGCGCCAGCAGCTTACCGGGACAGGGTTCTGAAGCTTTCTTT.

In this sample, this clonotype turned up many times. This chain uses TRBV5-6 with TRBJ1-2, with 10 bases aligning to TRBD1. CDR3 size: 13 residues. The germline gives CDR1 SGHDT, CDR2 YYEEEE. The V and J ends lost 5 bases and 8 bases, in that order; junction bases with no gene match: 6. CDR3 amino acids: CASSWDRGEGYTF. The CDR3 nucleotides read TGTGCCAGCAGTTGGGACAGGGGTGAAGGCTACACCTTC. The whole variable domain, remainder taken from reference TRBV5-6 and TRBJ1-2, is DAGVTQSPTHLIKTRGQQVTLRCSPKSGHDTVSWYQQALGQGPQFIFQYYEEEERQRGNFPDRFSGHQFPNYSSELNVNALLLGDSALYLCASSWDRGEGYTFGSGTRLTVV.